This TCR beta chain was found in a study of blood T cells in healthy people across ages. Isolation recovered at least 6 million PBMCs from every sample. Germline V CDR1 and CDR2: SGHTA, FQGTGA. This CDR3 is built from 14 residues. Sample-barcoded 5' priming and a J-beta primer mix drove a second PCR of about 6 to 12 cycles. Researchers report that a template-switch adaptor with 12 random nucleotides tagged each cDNA molecule. TCRdb reanalysed the 5' RACE reads using MiXCR and keeps one entry per CDR3 protein. The sample includes around 800,000 distinct CDR3 sequences, roughly 25% of them seen just once. Separately, the same data were catalogued under a study of T cells of mothers and their children. That source adds: The whole RNA yield was converted to cDNA, 1.5 ug per 15 ul.

The sequencing sample was made of blood. This clonotype was sampled from a boy between 10 and 17 years old in good health. This chain connects TRBV7-3 to TRBJ2-1; 7 bases are shared with TRBD1. The J call may be in error: the DNA end matches TRBJ2-7 better. The CDR3 DNA is TGTGCCAGCAGCTCAGGGGGAAGTCGCTACGAGCAGTACTTC. Its protein is CASSSGGSRYEQYF.